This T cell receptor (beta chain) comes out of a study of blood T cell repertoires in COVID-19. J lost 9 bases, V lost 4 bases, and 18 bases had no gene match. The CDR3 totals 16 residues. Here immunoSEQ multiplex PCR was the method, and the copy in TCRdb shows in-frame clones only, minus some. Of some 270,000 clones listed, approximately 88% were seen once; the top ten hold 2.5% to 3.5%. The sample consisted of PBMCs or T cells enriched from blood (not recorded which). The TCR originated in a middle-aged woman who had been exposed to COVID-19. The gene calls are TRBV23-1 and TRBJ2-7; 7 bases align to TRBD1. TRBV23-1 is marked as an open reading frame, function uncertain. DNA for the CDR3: TGCGCCAGCAGTCGGGTAACGACAGGGCCCCTCGACGGGCAGTACGTC. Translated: CASSRVTTGPLDGQYV.